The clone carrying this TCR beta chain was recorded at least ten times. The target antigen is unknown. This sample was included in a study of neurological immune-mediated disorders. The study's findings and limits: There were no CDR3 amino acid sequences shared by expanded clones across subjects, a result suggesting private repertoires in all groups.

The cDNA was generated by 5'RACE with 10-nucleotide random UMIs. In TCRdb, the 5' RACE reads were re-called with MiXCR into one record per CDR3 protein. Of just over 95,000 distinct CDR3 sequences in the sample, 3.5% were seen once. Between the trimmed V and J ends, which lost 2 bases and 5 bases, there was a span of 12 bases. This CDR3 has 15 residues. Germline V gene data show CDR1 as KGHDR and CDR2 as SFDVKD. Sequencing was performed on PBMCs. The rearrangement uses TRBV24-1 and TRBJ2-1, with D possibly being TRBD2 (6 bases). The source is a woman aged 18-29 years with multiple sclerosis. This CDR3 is CATSDYSGPDNEQFF. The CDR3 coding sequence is TGTGCCACCAGTGATTATAGCGGCCCCGACAATGAGCAGTTCTTC.